Listed below are T cell receptor beta chains from one sample, sequenced in a study of blood T cell repertoires in COVID-19. The data were produced by immunoSEQ multiplex PCR, yet TCRdb's version contains in-frame clones alone and is incomplete. The table includes some 99,000 clones, around 84% detected once. The sequenced material came from peripheral blood. These receptors originate from a woman aged 55-69 years in a cohort sampled during active or convalescent COVID-19. The CDR3 runs from the conserved cysteine through the conserved F or W. The order of the fields is J gene, V gene, D gene, clone size, CDR3 DNA, CDR3 protein. The D gene is left open where the match is weak. Part of the rows lack a size; the others show once, few, many or a class for expanded clones.

J gene: TRBJ1-2; V gene: TRBV5-4; D gene: TRBD1; clone size: -; CDR3 DNA: TGTGCCAGCAGCTCGAACAGGGGGAGCAACTATGGCTACACCTTC; CDR3 protein: CASSSNRGSNYGYTF
J gene: TRBJ1-3; V gene: TRBV18; D gene: -; clone size: -; CDR3 DNA: TGTGCCAGCTCACCCCTCTTACAGGCCTCTGGAAACACCATATATTTT; CDR3 protein: CASSPLLQASGNTIYF
J gene: TRBJ2-7; V gene: TRBV10-2; D gene: TRBD1; clone size: -; CDR3 DNA: TGCGCCAGCAGTGTAAGGGGGACAGGGGGCTTCTACGAGCAGTACTTC; CDR3 protein: CASSVRGTGGFYEQYF
J gene: TRBJ1-1; V gene: TRBV4-1; D gene: -; clone size: -; CDR3 DNA: TGCGCCAGCAGCCAAGGTGACAGACAAGGATCTGAAGCTTTCTTT; CDR3 protein: CASSQGDRQGSEAFF
J gene: TRBJ1-2; V gene: TRBV5-4; D gene: TRBD1; clone size: -; CDR3 DNA: TGTGCCAGCAGCTTGGAGCAAGGGGGCAATGGCTACACCTTC; CDR3 protein: CASSLEQGGNGYTF
J gene: TRBJ1-1; V gene: TRBV27; D gene: TRBD1; clone size: -; CDR3 DNA: TGTGCCAGCAGTTCCCTTCGACAGGGTGTCAGGATGGACACTGAAGCTTTCTTT; CDR3 protein: CASSSLRQGVRMDTEAFF
J gene: TRBJ1-2; V gene: TRBV5-3; D gene: -; clone size: -; CDR3 DNA: TGTGCCGCCAAATCACAGTACGCGAGCTATGGCTACACCTTC; CDR3 protein: CAAKSQYASYGYTF
J gene: TRBJ2-3; V gene: TRBV11-2; D gene: -; clone size: -; CDR3 DNA: TGTGCCAGCAGCTCCCTACACAGCTACCTGGTTACGCAGTATTTT; CDR3 protein: CASSSLHSYLVTQYF
J gene: TRBJ2-5; V gene: TRBV19; D gene: TRBD2; clone size: -; CDR3 DNA: TGTGCCAGTAGTCAACTAGCGGGGGGCCCTGGGACCCAGTACTTC; CDR3 protein: CASSQLAGGPGTQYF
J gene: TRBJ2-2; V gene: TRBV15; D gene: -; clone size: -; CDR3 DNA: TGTGCCACCAGCAGAGGTAGAACGAACACCGGGGAGCTGTTTTTT; CDR3 protein: CATSRGRTNTGELFF
J gene: TRBJ2-7; V gene: TRBV5-4; D gene: TRBD1; clone size: -; CDR3 DNA: TGTGCCAGCAGCCCCGGACAGGGACTGGTGTACGAGCAGTACTTC; CDR3 protein: CASSPGQGLVYEQYF
J gene: TRBJ2-1; V gene: TRBV6-1; D gene: -; clone size: -; CDR3 DNA: TGTGCCAGCAGTGACGCGGGTAGCCCCTACAATGAGCAGTTCTTC; CDR3 protein: CASSDAGSPYNEQFF
J gene: TRBJ2-5; V gene: TRBV5-1; D gene: TRBD1; clone size: -; CDR3 DNA: TGCGCCAGCAGCTCGTCCGGGACAGGGGCCCAAGAGACCCAGTACTTC; CDR3 protein: CASSSSGTGAQETQYF
J gene: TRBJ1-5; V gene: TRBV5-5; D gene: -; clone size: -; CDR3 DNA: TGTGCCAGCAGCCAGGTAGTTTCCAATCAGCCCCAGCATTTT; CDR3 protein: CASSQVVSNQPQHF
J gene: TRBJ1-2; V gene: TRBV7-2; D gene: -; clone size: -; CDR3 DNA: TGTGCCAGCAGCAGCCTGCCGGTCAACTATGGCTACACCTTC; CDR3 protein: CASSSLPVNYGYTF
J gene: TRBJ1-3; V gene: TRBV5-8; D gene: -; clone size: once; CDR3 DNA: TGTGCCAGCAGTCATAATACAGGGTTGGGAAACACCATATATTTT; CDR3 protein: CASSHNTGLGNTIYF